Listed here are 16 T cell receptor beta chains from one sample, sequenced in a study of memory CD4+ T cells and cytomegalovirus serostatus. Sequencing was performed with immunoSEQ multiplex PCR; in TCRdb, only in-frame clones are kept and a portion is missing. This table has over 45,000 clones, roughly 82% appearing once. The sort gate was single viable CD3+CD4+CD8-CD45RO+ cells for memory CD4+ T cells. Sequenced sample: memory CD4+ T cells from blood. The receptor source for this set is an adult in good health and CMV-seronegative.

The chain recombines TRBV5-4 with TRBJ1-2; D unresolved. The germline CDR1 and CDR2 sequences are SGHNT and YYREEE (reference sequence). Trimming stripped 1 base from V and 8 bases from J, with 15 bases between. This CDR3 spans 14 amino acids. In DNA form, the CDR3 reads TGTGCCAGCAGCTTGACCGGGATTGGCGGGGGCTACACCTTC. Protein product: CASSLTGIGGGYTF.

This clone showed up just a few times. V is TRBV29-1 and J is TRBJ1-1; D is perhaps TRBD1 (6 bases). This CDR3 comprises 13 residues. Germline V gene sequence: CDR1 SQVTM, CDR2 ANQGSEA. V shed 6 bases and J shed 4 bases, with 15 bases lying between them. The CDR3 nucleotides are TGCAGCGTCAAACAGGGATGGGGCACTGAAGCTTTCTTT. Protein product: CSVKQGWGTEAFF.

The genes are TRBV2 and TRBJ1-1, with D perhaps TRBD1 (5 bases). This CDR3 region has 14 residues. V lost 6 bases and J 1 base, leaving 12 bases between the germline ends. Germline V gives CDR1 SNHLY, CDR2 FYNNEI. The CDR3 here is CASSSWGGNTEAFF. The DNA of the CDR3 is TGTGCCAGCAGCTCGTGGGGGGGGAACACTGAAGCTTTCTTT.

This chain joins TRBV6-6 and TRBJ2-3, with D possibly matching TRBD2 (6 bases). Germline values: CDR1 MNHNY, CDR2 SVGAGI (reference sequence). The germline V and J ends were trimmed by 5 bases and 2 bases, with 14 bases remaining between them. This CDR3 is 15 amino acids long. The CDR3: CASSTAGRLTDTQYF. As DNA, the CDR3 is TGTGCCAGCAGTACCGCGGGACGGCTCACAGATACGCAGTATTTT.

The genes are TRBV30 and TRBJ2-3; TRBD2 is a possible D gene (6 bases). The CDR3 has 14 amino acids. V lost 3 bases, J lost 3 bases, and 13 bases lay in between. The germline V gene has CDR1 GTSNPN and CDR2 SVGIG (reference sequence). This chain's CDR3 is CAWRAGGRTDTQYF. Here the CDR3 DNA reads TGTGCCTGGAGGGCCGGAGGGCGAACAGATACGCAGTATTTT.

V usage is TRBV5-1 and J usage is TRBJ2-1; either TRBD1 or TRBD2 may fit D (6 bases each). Germline assignment: CDR1 SGHRS and CDR2 YFSETQ. Deletions cut 1 base from V and 6 bases from J, with 14 bases between. CDR3 length equals 15 residues. The CDR3 loop reads CASSLYGGAGNEQFF. The CDR3 DNA reads as TGCGCCAGCAGCTTGTACGGGGGCGCAGGCAATGAGCAGTTCTTC.

The chain joins TRBV7-2 to TRBJ1-2; 8 bases align to TRBD1. Trimming cost V 2 bases and J 2 bases; bases outside gene matches: 1. CDR3 length: 14 amino acids. The germline V gene encodes CDR1 SGHTA and CDR2 FQGNSA. The CDR3 DNA is TGTGCCAGCAGCTTACAGGGGGCGAACTATGGCTACACCTTC. It translates to CASSLQGANYGYTF.

This sequence joins TRBV7-2 and TRBJ2-4; tentatively, D is TRBD1 or TRBD2 (6 bases each). Trimming pared 5 bases from V and 9 bases from J, leaving 20 bases between. This CDR3 is 15 amino acids long. Germline V gives CDR1 SGHTA, CDR2 FQGNSA. The CDR3 DNA follows: TGTGCCAGCAGCCCCTTGGGGGGCGCAGGTTCCATTCAGTACTTC. Translated: CASSPLGGAGSIQYF.

This clone was seen a handful of times. The V and J genes are TRBV6-1 and TRBJ2-4, with a possible D match to TRBD2 (5 bases). Germline lookup yields CDR1 MNHNS and CDR2 SASEGT. Between the trimmed V and J ends, which lost 0 bases and 0 bases, there was a span of 15 bases. This CDR3 region has 18 residues. The CDR3 region is CASSEAQTTALAKNIQYF. For the CDR3, the DNA is TGTGCCAGCAGTGAAGCCCAGACTACTGCGCTAGCCAAAAACATTCAGTACTTC.

The chain recombines TRBV4-2 with TRBJ2-2; 9 bases are a match to TRBD2. Germline V CDR1 and CDR2: LGHNA, YNFKEQ. The CDR3 runs to 19 residues. The V and J ends lost 4 bases and 1 base, in that order; junction bases with no gene match: 13. The CDR3 protein is CASSLEAGGLGKNTGELFF. The CDR3 DNA follows: TGTGCCAGCAGCCTGGAAGCGGGGGGCCTTGGAAAGAACACCGGGGAGCTGTTTTTT.

The gene calls are TRBV7-2 and TRBJ2-7, with TRBD2 matching over 7 bases. This CDR3 has 13 amino acids. The junction had 1 base not matched to a gene; V was cut back by 2 bases and J by 3 bases. CDR1 and CDR2 from the germline V gene are SGHTA and FQGNSA. The CDR3 reads CASSLLAGYEQYF. CDR3 nucleotide sequence: TGTGCCAGCAGCTTATTAGCGGGCTACGAGCAGTACTTC.

The chain employs TRBV7-8 and TRBJ2-5; TRBD2 is a possible D gene (6 bases). This CDR3 is built from 14 residues. Per germline, CDR1 SGHVS and CDR2 FQNEAQ. V gave up 11 bases and J gave up 5 bases, with 21 bases separating them. The DNA for the CDR3 is TGTGCCGTCAGGGAGGCGCGGAAGGGCGAGACCCAGTACTTC. Its protein is CAVREARKGETQYF.

This chain uses TRBV28 with TRBJ2-7, with 7 bases fitting TRBD1. Per germline, CDR1 MDHEN and CDR2 SYDVKM. This CDR3 is built from 13 residues. J was trimmed by 3 bases and V by 3 bases; bases with no gene match: 2. Here the CDR3 DNA reads TGTGCCAGCAGTTTGACAGGGTTCTACGAGCAGTACTTC. This translates into CASSLTGFYEQYF.

The rearrangement links TRBV5-1 to TRBJ1-1; the D gene is possibly TRBD1 (5 bases). Germline V gene lookup returns CDR1 SGHRS and CDR2 YFSETQ. The CDR3 is 14 residues long. The V gene lost 3 bases and the J gene lost 1 base, with 10 bases spanning the gap. CDR3 residues: CASSSREGNTEAFF. CDR3 coding DNA: TGCGCCAGCAGCTCCAGGGAGGGGAACACTGAAGCTTTCTTT.

V is TRBV29-1 and J is TRBJ2-7, with D maybe TRBD2 (5 bases). The ends were cut back, 4 bases at V and 5 bases at J, with 9 bases in the middle. This CDR3 has 11 residues. Germline V gene data show CDR1 as SQVTM and CDR2 as ANQGSEA. The CDR3 bases are TGCAGCGTTGGGATCGGGGACGAGCAGTACTTC. This codes for CSVGIGDEQYF.

The rearrangement uses TRBV28 and TRBJ1-2; D uncertain. Germline lookup yields CDR1 MDHEN and CDR2 SYDVKM. The CDR3 sequence is 11 residues long. V was cut by 3 bases and J by 3 bases, with 2 bases left in between. CDR3 DNA sequence: TGTGCCAGCAGTTTGGACTATGGCTACACCTTC. It codes for CASSLDYGYTF.